The entry below gives a single T cell receptor beta chain sequence along with its context. Its antigen is not identified. The entry originates in a study of blood T cells in healthy people across ages. Study findings and constraints: Naive CD4+ cell counts and diversity both ran higher in long-lived than in aged donors. Age showed a roughly linear inverse relationship with TCR beta diversity per million T cells.

The CDR3 loop spans 15 amino acids. Germline V gene data show CDR1 as MNHEY and CDR2 as SVGAGI. The J segment lost 4 bases and the V segment lost 5 bases, leaving 8 bases of the junction unmatched. The second PCR ran about 6 to 12 cycles with a sample-barcoded 5' primer and J-beta primers. Every individual sample yielded 3 million or more paired-end reads (each containing CDR3). One entry per CDR3 protein, called by TCRdb with MiXCR from the 5' RACE reads. Of about 970,000 distinct CDR3 sequences listed, roughly 51% were seen once; the top ten hold about a fifth. V usage is TRBV6-5 and J usage is TRBJ1-1, with TRBD1 matching 9 bases. This sequence was found in a woman aged 55-70 years in good health. Specimen: blood. Here the CDR3 DNA reads TGTGCCAGCAGTGTCCGGGACAGGGCCCTCACTGAAGCTTTCTTT. Its protein product is CASSVRDRALTEAFF.